This T cell receptor beta chain was profiled in a study of T cell clonality in common variable immunodeficiency. Trimming took 2 bases from V and 7 from J, leaving 9 bases between them. CDR3 size: 13 residues. Germline CDR1 LNHDA, CDR2 SQIVND (reference sequence). Study observations and caveats: Fewer deletions and N-nucleotide insertions were reportedly seen in common variable immunodeficiency TCR beta sequences. TCRbeta clonality was increased in CVID versus healthy controls.

Sequencing used immunoSEQ multiplex PCR; TCRdb keeps in-frame clones, though not all of them. The sample contains 30,000 to 40,000 clones, none of them singletons. Most patients and controls had Caucasian heritage. No CVID subject was ill or on immunomodulatory drugs when sampled. In the case of this clone: Its antigen is not known. The missing CDR3 end, 3 residues past where the read stops, is filled in from the germline J gene.

The receptor comes from a human donor with common variable immunodeficiency. Sequencing was carried out using peripheral blood mononuclear cells. J is TRBJ1-5 and V is TRBV19; D remains unclear. The CDR3 region is CASSIKRGQPQHF. The sequenced part of the CDR3 DNA is TGTGCCAGTAGTATAAAACGAGGGCAGCCC.